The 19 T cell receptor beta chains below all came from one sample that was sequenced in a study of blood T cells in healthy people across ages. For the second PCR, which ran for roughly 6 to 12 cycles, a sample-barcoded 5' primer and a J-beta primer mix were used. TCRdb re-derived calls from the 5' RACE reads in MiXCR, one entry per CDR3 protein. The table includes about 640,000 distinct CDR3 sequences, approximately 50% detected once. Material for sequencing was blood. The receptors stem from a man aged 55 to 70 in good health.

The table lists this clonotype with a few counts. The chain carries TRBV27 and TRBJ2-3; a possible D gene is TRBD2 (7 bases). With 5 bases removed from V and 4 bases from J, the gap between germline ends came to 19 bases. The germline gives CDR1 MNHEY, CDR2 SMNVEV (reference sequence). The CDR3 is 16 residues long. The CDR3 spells CASSPPRGGPPDTQYF. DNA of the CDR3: TGTGCCAGCAGTCCCCCGAGGGGGGGGCCCCCAGATACGCAGTATTTT.

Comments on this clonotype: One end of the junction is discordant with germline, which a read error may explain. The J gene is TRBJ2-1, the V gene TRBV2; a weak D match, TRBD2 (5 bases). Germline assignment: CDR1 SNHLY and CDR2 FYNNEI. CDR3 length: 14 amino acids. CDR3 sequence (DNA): TGTGCCAGCACTGAAAACCTAGCATCCAATGAGCAGTTTTTC. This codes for CASTENLASNEQFF.

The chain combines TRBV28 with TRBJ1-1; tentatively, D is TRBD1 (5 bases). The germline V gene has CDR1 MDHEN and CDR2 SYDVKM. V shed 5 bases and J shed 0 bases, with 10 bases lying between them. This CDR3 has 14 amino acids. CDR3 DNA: TGTGCCAGCAGTCCGGGACTTCTGAACACTGAAGCTTTCTTT. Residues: CASSPGLLNTEAFF. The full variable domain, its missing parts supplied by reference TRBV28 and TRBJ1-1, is DVKVTQSSRYLVKRTGEKVFLECVQDMDHENMFWYRQDPGLGLRLIYFSYDVKMKEKGDIPEGYSVSREKKERFSLILESASTNQTSMYLCASSPGLLNTEAFFGQGTRLTVV.

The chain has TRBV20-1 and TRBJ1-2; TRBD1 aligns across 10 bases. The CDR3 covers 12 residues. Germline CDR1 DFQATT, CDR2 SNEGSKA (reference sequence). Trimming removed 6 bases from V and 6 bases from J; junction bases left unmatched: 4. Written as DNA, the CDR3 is TGCAGTGCCCCTGGACAGGGGGATGGCTACACCTTC. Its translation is CSAPGQGDGYTF.

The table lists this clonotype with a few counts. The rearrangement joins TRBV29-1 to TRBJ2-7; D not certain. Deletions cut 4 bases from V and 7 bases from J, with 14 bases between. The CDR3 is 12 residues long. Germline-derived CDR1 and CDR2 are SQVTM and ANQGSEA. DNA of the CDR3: TGCAGCGTTGTTAAGTCTACATGGGAGCAGTACTTC. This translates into CSVVKSTWEQYF.

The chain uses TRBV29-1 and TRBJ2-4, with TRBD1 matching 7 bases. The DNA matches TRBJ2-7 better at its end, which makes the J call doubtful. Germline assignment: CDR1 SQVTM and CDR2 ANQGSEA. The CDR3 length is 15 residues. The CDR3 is CSVTLQGITLDEQYF. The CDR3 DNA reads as TGCAGCGTGACCCTACAGGGGATCACCCTTGACGAGCAGTACTTC.

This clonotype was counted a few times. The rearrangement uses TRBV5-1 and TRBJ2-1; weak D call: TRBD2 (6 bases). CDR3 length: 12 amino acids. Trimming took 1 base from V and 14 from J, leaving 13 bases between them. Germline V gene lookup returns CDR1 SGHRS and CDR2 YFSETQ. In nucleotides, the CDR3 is TGCGCCAGCAGCTTGCGGAGGGGTACGGAGTTCTTC. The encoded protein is CASSLRRGTEFF.

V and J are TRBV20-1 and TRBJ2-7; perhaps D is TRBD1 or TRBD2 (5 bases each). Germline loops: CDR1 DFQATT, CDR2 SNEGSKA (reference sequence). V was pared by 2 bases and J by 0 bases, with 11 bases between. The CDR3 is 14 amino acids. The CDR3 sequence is CSARTGTVSYEQYF. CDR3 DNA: TGCAGTGCTAGAACCGGGACCGTCTCCTACGAGCAGTACTTC.

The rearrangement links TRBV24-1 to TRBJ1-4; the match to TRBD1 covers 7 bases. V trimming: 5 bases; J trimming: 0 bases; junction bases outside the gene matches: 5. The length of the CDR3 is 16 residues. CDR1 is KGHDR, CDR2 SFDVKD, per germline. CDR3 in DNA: TGTGCCACCAGTGCGGGACAGACATCAACTAATGAAAAACTGTTTTTT. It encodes CATSAGQTSTNEKLFF.

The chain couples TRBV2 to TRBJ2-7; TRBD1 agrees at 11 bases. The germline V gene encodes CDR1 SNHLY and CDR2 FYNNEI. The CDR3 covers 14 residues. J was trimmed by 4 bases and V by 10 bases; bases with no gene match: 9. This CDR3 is CATSGQGEGYEQYF. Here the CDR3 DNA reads TGTGCCACTTCGGGACAGGGGGAAGGGTACGAGCAGTACTTC.

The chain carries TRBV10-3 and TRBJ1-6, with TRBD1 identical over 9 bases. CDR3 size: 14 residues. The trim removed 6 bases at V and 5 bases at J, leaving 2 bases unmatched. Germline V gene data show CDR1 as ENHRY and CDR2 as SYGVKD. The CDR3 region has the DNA TGTGCCATCAGCCGGGACAGGGATAATTCACCCCTCCACTTT. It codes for CAISRDRDNSPLHF.

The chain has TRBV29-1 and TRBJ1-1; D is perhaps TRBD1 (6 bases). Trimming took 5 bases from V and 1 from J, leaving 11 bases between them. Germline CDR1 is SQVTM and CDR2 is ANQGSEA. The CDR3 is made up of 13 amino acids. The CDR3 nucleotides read TGCAGCGTTCCTGCGACAGGGAACACTGAAGCTTTCTTT. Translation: CSVPATGNTEAFF.

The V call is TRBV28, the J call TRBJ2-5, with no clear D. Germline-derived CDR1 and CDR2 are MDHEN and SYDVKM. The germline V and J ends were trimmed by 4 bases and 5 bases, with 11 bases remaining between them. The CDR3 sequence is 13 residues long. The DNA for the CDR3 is TGTGCCAGCAGTTGGCTGACGCAGGAGACCCAGTACTTC. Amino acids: CASSWLTQETQYF.

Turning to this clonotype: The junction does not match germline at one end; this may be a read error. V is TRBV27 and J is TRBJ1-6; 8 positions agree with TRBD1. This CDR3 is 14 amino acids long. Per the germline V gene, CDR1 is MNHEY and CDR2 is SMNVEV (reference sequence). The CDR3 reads CAGSKQGAFSPLHF. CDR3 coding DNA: TGTGCCGGCAGTAAGCAGGGGGCTTTTTCACCCCTCCACTTT.

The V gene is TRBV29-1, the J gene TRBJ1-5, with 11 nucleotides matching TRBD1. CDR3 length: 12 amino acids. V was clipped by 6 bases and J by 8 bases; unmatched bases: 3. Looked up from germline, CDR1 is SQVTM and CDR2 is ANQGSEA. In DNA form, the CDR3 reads TGCAGCGTAGGGGACAGGGGGGAGCCCCAGCATTTT. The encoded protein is CSVGDRGEPQHF.

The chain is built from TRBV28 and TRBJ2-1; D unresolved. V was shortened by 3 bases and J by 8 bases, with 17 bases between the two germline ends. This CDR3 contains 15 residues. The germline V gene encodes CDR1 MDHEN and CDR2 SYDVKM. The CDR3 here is CASSFVGPQSDEQFF. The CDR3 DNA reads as TGTGCCAGCAGTTTCGTTGGGCCCCAGAGCGATGAGCAGTTCTTC.

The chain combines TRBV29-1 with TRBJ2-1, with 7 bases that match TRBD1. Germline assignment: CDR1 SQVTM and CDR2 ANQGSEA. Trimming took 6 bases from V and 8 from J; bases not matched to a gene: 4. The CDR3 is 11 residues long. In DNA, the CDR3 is TGCAGCGTCGACAGGGCCTATGAGCAGTTCTTC. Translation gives CSVDRAYEQFF.

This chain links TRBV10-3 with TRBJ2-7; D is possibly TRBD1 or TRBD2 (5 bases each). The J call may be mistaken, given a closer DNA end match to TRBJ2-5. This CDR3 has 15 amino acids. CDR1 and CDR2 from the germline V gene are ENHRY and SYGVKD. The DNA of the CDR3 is TGTGCCATCAGTGAGGGGACGTTCTCCCAGGAGACCCAGTACTTC. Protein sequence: CAISEGTFSQETQYF.

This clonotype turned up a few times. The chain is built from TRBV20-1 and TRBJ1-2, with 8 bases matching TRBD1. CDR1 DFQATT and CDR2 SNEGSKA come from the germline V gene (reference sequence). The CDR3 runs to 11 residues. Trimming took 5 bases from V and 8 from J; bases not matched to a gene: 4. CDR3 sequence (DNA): TGCAGTGCTCGGACAGGGCTGGGCTACACCTTC. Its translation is CSARTGLGYTF.